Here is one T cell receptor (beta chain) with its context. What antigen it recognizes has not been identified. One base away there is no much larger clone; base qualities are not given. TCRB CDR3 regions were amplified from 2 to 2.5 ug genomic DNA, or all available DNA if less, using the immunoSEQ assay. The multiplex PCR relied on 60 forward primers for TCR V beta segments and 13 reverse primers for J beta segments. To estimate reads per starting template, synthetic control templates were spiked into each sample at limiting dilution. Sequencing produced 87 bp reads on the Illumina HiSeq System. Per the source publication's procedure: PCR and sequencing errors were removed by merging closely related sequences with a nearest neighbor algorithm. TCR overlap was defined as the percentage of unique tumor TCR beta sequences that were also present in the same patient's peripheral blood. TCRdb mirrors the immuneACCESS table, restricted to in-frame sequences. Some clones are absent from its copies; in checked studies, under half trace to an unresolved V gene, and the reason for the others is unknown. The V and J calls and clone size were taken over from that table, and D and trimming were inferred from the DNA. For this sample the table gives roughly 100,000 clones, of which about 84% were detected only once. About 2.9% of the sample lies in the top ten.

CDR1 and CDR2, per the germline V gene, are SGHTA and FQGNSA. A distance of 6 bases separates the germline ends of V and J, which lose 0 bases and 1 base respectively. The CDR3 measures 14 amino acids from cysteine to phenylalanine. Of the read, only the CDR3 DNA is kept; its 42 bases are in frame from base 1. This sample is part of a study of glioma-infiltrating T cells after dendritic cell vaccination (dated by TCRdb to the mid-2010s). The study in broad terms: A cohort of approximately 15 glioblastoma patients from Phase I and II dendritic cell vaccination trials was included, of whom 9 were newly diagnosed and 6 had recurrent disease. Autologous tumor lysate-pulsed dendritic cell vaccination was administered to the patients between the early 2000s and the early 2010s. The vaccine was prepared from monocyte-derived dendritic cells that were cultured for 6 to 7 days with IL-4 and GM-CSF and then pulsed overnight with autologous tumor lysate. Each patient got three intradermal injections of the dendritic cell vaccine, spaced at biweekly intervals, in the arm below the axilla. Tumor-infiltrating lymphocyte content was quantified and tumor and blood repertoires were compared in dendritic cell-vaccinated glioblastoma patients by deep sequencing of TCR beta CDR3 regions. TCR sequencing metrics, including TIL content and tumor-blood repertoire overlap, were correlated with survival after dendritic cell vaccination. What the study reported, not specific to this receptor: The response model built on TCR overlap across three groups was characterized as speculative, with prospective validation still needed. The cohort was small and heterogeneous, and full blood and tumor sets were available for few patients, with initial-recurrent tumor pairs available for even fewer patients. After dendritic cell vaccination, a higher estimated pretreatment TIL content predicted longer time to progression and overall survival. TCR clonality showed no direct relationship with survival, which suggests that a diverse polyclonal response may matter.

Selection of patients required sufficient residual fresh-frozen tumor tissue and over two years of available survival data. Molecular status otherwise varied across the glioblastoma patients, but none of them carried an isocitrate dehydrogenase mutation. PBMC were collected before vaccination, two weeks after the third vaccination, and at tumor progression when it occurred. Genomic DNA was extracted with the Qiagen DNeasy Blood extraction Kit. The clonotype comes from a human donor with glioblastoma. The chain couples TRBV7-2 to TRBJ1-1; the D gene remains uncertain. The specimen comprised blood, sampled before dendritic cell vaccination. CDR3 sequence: CASSLAIRNTEAFF. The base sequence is TGTGCCAGCAGCTTAGCGATCAGGAACACTGAAGCTTTCTTT.